The T cell receptor beta chain under discussion was sequenced for a study of identical twins. Healthy Caucasians were all of the donors. Deletions cut 2 bases from V and 5 bases from J, with 13 bases between. Germline CDR1 SGHRS, CDR2 YFSETQ. This CDR3 is built from 14 residues. This clonotype has just a few counts. Addition of a universal primer site occurred through template switching, and cDNA carried unique molecular identifiers. Via MiXCR, TCRdb re-called the 5' RACE reads, giving one row per CDR3 protein. Among around 960,000 distinct CDR3 sequences, roughly 12% were seen once, and the ten largest hold roughly 1.6%. These data were likewise used in another study, on yellow fever vaccine responses in identical twins.

The rearrangement joins TRBV5-1 to TRBJ1-1, with D possibly matching TRBD1 (5 bases). This receptor was obtained from a woman aged 18-35 years in good health. What was sequenced was PBMCs. The CDR3 DNA follows: TGCGCCAGCAGCTTCAGGGAATTGAGGACTGAAGCTTTCTTT. Translation: CASSFRELRTEAFF.